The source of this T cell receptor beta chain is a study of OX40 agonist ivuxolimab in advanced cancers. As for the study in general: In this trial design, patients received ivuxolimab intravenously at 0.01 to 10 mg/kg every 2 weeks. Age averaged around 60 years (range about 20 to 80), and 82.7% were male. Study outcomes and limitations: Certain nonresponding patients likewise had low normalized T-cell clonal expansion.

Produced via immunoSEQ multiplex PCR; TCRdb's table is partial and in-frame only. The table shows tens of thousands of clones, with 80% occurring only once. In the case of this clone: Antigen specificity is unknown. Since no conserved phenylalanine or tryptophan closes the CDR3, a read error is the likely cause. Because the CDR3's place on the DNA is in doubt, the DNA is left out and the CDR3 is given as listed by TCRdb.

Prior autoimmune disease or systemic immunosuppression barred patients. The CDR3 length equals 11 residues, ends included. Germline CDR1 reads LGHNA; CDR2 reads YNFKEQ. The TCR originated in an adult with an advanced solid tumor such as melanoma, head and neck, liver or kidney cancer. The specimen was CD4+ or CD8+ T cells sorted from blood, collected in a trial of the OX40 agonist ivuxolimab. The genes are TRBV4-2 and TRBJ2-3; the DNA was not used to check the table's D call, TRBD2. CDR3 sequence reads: CASSQDWDLCP.